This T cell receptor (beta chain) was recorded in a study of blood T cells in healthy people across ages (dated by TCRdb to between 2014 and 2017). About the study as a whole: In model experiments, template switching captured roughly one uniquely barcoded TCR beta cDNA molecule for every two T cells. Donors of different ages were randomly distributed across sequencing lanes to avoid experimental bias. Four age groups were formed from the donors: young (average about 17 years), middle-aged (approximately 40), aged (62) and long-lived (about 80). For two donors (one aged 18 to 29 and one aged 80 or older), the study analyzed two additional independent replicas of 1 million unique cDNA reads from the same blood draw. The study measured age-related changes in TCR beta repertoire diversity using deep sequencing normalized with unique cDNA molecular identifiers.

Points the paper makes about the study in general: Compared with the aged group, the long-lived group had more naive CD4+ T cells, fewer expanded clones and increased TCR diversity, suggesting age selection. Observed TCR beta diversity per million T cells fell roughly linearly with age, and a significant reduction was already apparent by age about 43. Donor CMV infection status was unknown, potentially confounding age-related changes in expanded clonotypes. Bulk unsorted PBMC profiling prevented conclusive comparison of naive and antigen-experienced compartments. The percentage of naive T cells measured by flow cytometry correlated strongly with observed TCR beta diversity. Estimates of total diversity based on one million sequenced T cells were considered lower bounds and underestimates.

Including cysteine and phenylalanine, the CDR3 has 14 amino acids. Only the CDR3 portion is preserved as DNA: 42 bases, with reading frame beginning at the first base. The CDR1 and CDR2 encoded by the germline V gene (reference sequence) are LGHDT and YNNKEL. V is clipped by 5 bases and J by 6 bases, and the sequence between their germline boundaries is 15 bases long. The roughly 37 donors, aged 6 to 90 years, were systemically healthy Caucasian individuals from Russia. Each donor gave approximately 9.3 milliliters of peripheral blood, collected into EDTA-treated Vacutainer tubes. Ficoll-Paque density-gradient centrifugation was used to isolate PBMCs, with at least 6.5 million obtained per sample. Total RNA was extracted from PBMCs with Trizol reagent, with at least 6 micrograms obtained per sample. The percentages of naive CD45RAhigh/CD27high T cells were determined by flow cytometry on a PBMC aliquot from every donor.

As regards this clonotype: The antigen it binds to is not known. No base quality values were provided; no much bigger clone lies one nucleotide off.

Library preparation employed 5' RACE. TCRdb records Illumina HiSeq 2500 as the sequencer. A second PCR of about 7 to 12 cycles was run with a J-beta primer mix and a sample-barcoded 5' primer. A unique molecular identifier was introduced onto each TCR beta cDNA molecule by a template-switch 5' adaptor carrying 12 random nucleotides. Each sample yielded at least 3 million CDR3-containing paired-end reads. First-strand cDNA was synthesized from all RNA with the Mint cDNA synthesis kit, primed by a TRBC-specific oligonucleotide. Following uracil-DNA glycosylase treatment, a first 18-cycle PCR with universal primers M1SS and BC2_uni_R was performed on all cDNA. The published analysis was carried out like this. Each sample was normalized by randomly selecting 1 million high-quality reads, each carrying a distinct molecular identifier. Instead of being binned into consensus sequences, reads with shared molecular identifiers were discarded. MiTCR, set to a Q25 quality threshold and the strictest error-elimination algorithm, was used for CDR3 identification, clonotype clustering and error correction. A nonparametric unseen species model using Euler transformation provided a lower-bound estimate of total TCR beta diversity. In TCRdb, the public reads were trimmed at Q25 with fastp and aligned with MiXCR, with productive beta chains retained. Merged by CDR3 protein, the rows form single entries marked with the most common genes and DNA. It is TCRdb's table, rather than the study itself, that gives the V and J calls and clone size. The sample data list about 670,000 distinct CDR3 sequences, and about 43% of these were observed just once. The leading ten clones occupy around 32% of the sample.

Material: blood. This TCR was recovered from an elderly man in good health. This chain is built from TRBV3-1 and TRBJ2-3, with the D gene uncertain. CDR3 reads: CASSGMAIRDTQYF. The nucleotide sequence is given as TGTGCCAGCAGCGGGATGGCCATTCGCGATACGCAGTATTTT.